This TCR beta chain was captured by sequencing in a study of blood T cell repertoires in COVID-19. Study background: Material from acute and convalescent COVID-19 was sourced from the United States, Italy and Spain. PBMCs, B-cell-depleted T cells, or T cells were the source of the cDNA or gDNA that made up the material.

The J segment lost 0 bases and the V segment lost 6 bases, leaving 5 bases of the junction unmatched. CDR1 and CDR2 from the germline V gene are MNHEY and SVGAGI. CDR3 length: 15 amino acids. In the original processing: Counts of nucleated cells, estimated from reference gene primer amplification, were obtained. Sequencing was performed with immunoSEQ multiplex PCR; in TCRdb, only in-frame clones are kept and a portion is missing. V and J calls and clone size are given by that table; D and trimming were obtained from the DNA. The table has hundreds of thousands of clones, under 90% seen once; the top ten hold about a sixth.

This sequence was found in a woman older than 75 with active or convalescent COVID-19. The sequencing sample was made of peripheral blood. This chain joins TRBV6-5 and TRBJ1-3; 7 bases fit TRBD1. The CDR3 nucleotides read TGTGCCAGCAGCCGGGGACAGACCTCTGGAAACACCATATATTTT. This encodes CASSRGQTSGNTIYF.